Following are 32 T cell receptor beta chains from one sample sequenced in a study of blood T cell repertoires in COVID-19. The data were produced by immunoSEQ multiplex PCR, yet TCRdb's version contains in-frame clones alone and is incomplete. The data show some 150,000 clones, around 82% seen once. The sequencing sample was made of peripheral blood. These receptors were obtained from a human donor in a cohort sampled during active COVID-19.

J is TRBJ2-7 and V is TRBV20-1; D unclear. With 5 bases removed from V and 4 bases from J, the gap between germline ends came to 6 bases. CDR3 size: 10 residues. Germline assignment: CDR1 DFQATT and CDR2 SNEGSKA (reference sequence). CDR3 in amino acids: CSALNYEQYF. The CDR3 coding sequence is TGCAGTGCTCTTAATTACGAGCAGTACTTC.

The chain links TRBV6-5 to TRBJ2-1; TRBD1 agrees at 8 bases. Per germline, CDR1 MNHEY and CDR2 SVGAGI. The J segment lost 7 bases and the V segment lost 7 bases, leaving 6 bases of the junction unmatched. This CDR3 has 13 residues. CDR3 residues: CASTTTGVNEQFF. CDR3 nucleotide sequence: TGTGCCAGCACAACGACAGGGGTGAATGAGCAGTTCTTC.

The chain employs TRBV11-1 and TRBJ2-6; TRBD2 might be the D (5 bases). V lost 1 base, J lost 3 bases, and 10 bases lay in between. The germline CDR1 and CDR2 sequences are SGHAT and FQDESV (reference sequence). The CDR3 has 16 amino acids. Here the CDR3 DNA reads TGTGCCAGCAGCTTAGGAGCCGGGGATGGGGCCAACGTCCTGACTTTC. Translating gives CASSLGAGDGANVLTF.

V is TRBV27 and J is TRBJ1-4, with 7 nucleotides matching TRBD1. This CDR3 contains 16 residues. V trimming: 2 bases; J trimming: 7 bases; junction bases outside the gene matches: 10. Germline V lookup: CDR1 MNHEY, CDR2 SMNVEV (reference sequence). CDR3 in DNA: TGTGCCAGCAGTTTAACGGGACAGCCTCTAGGTGAAAAACTGTTTTTT. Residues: CASSLTGQPLGEKLFF.

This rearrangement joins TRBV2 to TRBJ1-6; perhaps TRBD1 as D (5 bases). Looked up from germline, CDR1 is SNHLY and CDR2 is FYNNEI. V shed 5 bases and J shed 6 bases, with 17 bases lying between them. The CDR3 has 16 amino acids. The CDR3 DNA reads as TGTGCCAGCAGTTGGGGCCGTCCGGAGGGTAATTCACCCCTCCACTTT. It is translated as CASSWGRPEGNSPLHF.

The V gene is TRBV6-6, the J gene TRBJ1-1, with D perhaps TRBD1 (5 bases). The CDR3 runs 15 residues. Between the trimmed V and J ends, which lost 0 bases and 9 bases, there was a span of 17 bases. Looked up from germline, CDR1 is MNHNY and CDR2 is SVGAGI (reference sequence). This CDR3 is CASSYSARVDRKAFF. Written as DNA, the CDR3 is TGTGCCAGCAGTTACTCGGCTCGGGTCGACAGAAAAGCTTTCTTT.

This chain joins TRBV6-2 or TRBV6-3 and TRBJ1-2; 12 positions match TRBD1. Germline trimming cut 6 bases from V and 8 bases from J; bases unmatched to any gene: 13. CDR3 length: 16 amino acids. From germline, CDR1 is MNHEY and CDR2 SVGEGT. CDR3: CASSASGQGASWGYTF. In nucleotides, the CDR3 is TGTGCCAGCAGCGCGTCGGGACAGGGGGCTTCTTGGGGCTACACCTTC.

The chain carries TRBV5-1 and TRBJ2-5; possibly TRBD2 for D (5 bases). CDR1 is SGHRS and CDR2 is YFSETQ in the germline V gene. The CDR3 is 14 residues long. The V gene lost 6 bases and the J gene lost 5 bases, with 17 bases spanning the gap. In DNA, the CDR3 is TGCGCCAGCATCCGAAGTCCGGGGTTGGAGACCCAGTACTTC. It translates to CASIRSPGLETQYF.

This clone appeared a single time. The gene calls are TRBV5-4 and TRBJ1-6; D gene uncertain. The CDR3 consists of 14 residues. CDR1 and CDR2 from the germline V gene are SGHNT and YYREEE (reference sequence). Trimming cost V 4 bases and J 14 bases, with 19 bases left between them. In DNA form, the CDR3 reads TGTGCCAGCAGCCCGTCTTTAGGCCTAGTAGCCCTCCACTTT. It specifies CASSPSLGLVALHF.

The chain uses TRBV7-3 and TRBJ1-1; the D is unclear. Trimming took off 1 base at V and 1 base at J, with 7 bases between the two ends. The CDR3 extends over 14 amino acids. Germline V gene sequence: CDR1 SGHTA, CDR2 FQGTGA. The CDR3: CASSLSSENTEAFF. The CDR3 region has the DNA TGTGCCAGCAGCTTAAGTAGCGAGAACACTGAAGCTTTCTTT.

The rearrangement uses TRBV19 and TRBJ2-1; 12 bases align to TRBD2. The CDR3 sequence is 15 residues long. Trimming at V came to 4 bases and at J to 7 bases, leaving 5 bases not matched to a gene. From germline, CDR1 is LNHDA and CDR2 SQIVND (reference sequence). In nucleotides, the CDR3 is TGTGCCAGTAGTACCACTAGCGGGGGGCCTAATGAGCAGTTCTTC. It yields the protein CASSTTSGGPNEQFF. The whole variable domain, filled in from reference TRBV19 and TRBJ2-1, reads DGGITQSPKYLFRKEGQNVTLSCEQNLNHDAMYWYRQDPGQGLRLIYYSQIVNDFQKGDIAEGYSVSREKKESFPLTVTSAQKNPTAFYLCASSTTSGGPNEQFFGPGTRLTVL.

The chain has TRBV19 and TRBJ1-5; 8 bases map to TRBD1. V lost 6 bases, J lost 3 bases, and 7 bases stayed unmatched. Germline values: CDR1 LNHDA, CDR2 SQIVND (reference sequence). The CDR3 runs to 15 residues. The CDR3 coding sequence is TGTGCCAGTAGGAGAGACAGGGGATTCAATCAGCCCCAGCATTTT. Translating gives CASRRDRGFNQPQHF. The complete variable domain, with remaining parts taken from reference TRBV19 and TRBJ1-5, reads DGGITQSPKYLFRKEGQNVTLSCEQNLNHDAMYWYRQDPGQGLRLIYYSQIVNDFQKGDIAEGYSVSREKKESFPLTVTSAQKNPTAFYLCASRRDRGFNQPQHFGDGTRLSIL.

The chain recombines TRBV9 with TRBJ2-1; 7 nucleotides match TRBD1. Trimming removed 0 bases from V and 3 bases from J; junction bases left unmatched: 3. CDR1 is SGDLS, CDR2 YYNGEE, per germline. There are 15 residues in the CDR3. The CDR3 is CASSVAGGIYNEQFF. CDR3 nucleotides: TGTGCCAGCAGCGTAGCAGGGGGTATCTACAATGAGCAGTTCTTC.

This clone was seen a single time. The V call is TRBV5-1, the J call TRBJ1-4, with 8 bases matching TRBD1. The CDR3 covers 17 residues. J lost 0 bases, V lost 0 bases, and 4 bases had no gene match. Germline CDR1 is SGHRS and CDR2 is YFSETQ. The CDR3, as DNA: TGCGCCAGCAGCTTGGGGACAGGGATGTCAACTAATGAAAAACTGTTTTTT. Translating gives CASSLGTGMSTNEKLFF. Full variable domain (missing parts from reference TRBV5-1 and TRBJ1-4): KAGVTQTPRYLIKTRGQQVTLSCSPISGHRSVSWYQQTPGQGLQFLFEYFSETQRNKGNFPGRFSGRQFSNSRSEMNVSTLELGDSALYLCASSLGTGMSTNEKLFFGSGTQLSVL.

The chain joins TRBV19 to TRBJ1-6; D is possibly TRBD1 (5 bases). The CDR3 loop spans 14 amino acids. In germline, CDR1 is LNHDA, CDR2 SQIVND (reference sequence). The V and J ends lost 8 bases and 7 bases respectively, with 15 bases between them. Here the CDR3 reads CASRTGGTNSPLHF. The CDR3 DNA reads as TGTGCCAGTCGGACTGGAGGGACCAATTCACCCCTCCACTTT.

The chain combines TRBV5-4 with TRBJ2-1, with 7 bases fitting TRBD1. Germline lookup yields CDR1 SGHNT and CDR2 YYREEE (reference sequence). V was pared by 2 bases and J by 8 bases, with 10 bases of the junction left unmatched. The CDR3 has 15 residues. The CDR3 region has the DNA TGTGCCAGCAGCTTTGTACAGGGGAAGGTCGATGAGCAGTTCTTC. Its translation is CASSFVQGKVDEQFF. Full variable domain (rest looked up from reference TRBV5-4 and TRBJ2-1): ETGVTQSPTHLIKTRGQQVTLRCSSQSGHNTVSWYQQALGQGPQFIFQYYREEENGRGNFPPRFSGLQFPNYSSELNVNALELDDSALYLCASSFVQGKVDEQFFGPGTRLTVL.

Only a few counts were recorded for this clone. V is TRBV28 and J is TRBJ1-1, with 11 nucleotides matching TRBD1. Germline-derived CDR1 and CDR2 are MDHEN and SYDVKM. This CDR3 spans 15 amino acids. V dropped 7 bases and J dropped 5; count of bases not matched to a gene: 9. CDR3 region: CASTGQGAGLTEAFF. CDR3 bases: TGTGCCAGCACTGGACAGGGGGCCGGTTTGACTGAAGCTTTCTTT.

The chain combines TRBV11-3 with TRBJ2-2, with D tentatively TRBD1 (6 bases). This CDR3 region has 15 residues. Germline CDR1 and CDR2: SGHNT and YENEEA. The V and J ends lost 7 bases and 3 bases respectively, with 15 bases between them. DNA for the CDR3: TGTGCCAGCACCTCTCCCCCAGGGGACACCGGGGAGCTGTTTTTT. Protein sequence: CASTSPPGDTGELFF.

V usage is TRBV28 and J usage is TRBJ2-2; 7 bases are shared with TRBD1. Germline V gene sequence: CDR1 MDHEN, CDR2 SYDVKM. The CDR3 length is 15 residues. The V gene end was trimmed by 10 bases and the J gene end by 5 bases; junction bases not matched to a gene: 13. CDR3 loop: CANREGGTGTGELFF. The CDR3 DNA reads TGTGCCAACAGAGAAGGGGGCACGGGGACCGGGGAGCTGTTTTTT.

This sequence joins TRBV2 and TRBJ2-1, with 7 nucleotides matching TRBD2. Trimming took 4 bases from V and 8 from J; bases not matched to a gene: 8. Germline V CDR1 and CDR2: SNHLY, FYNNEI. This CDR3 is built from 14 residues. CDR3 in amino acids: CASSAQRGLYEQFF. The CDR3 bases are TGTGCCAGCAGTGCCCAGCGGGGACTGTATGAGCAGTTCTTC.

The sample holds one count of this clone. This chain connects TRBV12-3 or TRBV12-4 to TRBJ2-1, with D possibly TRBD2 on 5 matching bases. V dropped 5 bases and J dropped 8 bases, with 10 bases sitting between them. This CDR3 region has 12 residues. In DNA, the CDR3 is TGTGCCAGCAGTCCCCTAGCCGATGAGCAGTTCTTC. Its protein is CASSPLADEQFF.

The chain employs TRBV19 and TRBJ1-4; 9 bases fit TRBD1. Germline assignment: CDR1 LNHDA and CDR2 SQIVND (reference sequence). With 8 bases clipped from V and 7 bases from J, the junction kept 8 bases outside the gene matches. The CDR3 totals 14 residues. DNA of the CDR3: TGTGCCAGTTGGGGACAGGGCACGGCTGAAAAACTGTTTTTT. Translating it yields CASWGQGTAEKLFF.

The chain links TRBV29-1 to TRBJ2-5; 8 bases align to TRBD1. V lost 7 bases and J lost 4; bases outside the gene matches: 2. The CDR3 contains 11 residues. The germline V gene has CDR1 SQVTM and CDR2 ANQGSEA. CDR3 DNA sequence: TGCAGCGCCGGGACAGGAGAGACCCAGTACTTC. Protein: CSAGTGETQYF.

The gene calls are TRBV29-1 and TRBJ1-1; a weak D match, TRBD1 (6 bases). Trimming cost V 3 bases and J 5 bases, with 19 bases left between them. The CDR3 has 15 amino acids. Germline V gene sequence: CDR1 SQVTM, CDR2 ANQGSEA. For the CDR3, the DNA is TGCAGCGTTGAGGGTTTCGCGGGGGGGCGGACTGAAGCTTTCTTT. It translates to CSVEGFAGGRTEAFF.

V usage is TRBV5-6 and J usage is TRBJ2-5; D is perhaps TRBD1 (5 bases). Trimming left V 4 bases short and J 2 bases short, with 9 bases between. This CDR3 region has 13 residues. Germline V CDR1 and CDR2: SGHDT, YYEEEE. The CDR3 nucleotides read TGTGCCAGCAGCAAGACAGCTCAAGAGACCCAGTACTTC. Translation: CASSKTAQETQYF.

The CDR3 DNA sequence: TGTGCCAGCAGTTACTCGAACCTAGTTACCGGTGAGCAGTTCTTC. Its protein product is CASSYSNLVTGEQFF. The chain couples TRBV6-5 to TRBJ2-1; D unresolved. Germline loops: CDR1 MNHEY, CDR2 SVGAGI. This CDR3 spans 15 amino acids. Trimming cost V 0 bases and J 9 bases, with 15 bases left between them.

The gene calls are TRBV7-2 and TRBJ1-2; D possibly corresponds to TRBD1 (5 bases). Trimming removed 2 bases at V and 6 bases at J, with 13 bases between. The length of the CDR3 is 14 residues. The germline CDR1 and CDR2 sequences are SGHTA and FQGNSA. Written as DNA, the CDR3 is TGTGCCAGCAGCTTAAAATGGCAGGGTGATGGCTACACCTTC. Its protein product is CASSLKWQGDGYTF.

This CDR3 reads CASKGGEGNEKLFF. As DNA, the CDR3 is TGTGCCAGCAAAGGGGGAGAGGGTAATGAAAAACTGTTTTTT. V usage is TRBV6-5 and J usage is TRBJ1-4; tentatively, D is TRBD1 (6 bases). The CDR3 is 14 amino acids. Per germline, CDR1 MNHEY and CDR2 SVGAGI. V was trimmed by 7 bases and J by 4 bases, leaving 13 bases between them.

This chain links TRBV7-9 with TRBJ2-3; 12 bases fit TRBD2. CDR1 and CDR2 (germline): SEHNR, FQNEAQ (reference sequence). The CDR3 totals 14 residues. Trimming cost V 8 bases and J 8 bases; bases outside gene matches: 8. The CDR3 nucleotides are TGTGCCAGCTTTACTAGCGGGGGGACACCTACGCAGTATTTT. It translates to CASFTSGGTPTQYF. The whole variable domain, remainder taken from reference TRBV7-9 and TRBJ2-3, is DTGVSQNPRHKITKRGQNVTFRCDPISEHNRLYWYRQTLGQGPEFLTYFQNEAQLEKSRLLSDRFSAERPKGSFSTLEIQRTEQGDSAMYLCASFTSGGTPTQYFGPGTRLTVL.

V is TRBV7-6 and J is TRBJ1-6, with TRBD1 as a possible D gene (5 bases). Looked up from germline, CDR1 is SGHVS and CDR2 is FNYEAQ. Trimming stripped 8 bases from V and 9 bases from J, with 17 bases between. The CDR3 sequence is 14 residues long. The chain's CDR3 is CASAGTATSSPLHF. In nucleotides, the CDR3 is TGTGCCAGCGCGGGGACTGCGACAAGTTCACCCCTCCACTTT.

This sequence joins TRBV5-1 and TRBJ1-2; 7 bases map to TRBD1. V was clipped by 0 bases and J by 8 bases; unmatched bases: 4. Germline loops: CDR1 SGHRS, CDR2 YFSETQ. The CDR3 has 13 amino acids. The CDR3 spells CASSLEGGAGYTF. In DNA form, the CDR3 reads TGCGCCAGCAGCTTGGAAGGGGGCGCAGGCTACACCTTC. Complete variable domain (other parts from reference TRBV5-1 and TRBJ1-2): KAGVTQTPRYLIKTRGQQVTLSCSPISGHRSVSWYQQTPGQGLQFLFEYFSETQRNKGNFPGRFSGRQFSNSRSEMNVSTLELGDSALYLCASSLEGGAGYTFGSGTRLTVV.

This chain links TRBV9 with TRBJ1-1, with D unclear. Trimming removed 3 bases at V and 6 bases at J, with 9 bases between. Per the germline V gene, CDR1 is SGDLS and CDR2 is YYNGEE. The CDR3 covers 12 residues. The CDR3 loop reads CASSAGFSEAFF. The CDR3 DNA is TGTGCCAGCAGCGCAGGTTTCTCTGAAGCTTTCTTT.